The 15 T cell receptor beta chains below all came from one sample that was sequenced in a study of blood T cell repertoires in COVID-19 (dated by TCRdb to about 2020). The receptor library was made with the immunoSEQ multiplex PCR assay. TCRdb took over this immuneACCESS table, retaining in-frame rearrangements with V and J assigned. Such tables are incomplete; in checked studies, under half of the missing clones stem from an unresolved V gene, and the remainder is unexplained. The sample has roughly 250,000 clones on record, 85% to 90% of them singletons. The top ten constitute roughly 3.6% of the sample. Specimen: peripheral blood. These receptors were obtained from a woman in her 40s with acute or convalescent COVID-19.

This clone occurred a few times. Here the CDR3 DNA reads TGTGCCAGCAGCCCTTTTCGGAAAAGGGGGCAGTACGTC. It encodes CASSPFRKRGQYV. This rearrangement joins TRBV3-1 (or the pseudogene TRBV3-2) to TRBJ2-7; D perhaps matches TRBD1 (5 bases). The V end was cut by 4 bases, the J end by 9 bases, with 16 bases between. The CDR3 is 13 amino acids. Germline CDR1 and CDR2: LGHDT and YNNKEL (reference sequence).

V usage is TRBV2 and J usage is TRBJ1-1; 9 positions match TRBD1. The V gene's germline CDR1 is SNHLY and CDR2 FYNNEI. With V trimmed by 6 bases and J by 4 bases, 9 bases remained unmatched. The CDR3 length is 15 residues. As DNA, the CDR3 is TGTGCCAGCAGCCCGGGGACAGGGAGGAGCACTGAAGCTTTCTTT. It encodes CASSPGTGRSTEAFF.

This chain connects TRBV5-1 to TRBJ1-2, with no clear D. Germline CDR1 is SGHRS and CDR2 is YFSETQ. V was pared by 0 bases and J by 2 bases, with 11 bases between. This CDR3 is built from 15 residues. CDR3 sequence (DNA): TGCGCCAGCAGCTTGGCTCCAGGTCAAAACTATGGCTACACCTTC. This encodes CASSLAPGQNYGYTF.

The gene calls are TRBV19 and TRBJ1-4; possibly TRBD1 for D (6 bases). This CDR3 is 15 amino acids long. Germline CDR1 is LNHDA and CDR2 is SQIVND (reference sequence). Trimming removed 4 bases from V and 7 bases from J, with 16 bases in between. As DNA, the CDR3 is TGTGCCAGTAGTACGTACCAGGGGAAAGGTGAAAAACTGTTTTTT. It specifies CASSTYQGKGEKLFF.

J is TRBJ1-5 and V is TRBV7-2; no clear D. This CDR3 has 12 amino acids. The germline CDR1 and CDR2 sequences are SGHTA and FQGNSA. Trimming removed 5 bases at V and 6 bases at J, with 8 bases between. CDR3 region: CASSDRVQPQHF. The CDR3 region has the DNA TGTGCCAGCAGCGACCGGGTTCAGCCCCAGCATTTT. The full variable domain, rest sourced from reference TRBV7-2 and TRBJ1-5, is GAGVSQSPSNKVTEKGKDVELRCDPISGHTALYWYRQSLGQGLEFLIYFQGNSAPDKSGLPSDRFSAERTGGSVSTLTIQRTQQEDSAVYLCASSDRVQPQHFGDGTRLSIL.

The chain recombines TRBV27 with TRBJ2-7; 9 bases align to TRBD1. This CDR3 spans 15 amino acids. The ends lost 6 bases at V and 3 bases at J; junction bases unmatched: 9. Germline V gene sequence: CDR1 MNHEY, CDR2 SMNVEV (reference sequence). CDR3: CASSRTGTGSYEQYV. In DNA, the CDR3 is TGTGCCAGCAGCCGCACCGGGACAGGGAGCTACGAGCAGTACGTC.

CDR3 residues: CASSDIGQGAHYGYTF. CDR3 bases: TGTGCCAGCAGTGATATCGGACAGGGGGCGCACTATGGCTACACCTTC. This chain joins TRBV6-1 and TRBJ1-2; TRBD1 matches at 11 bases. This CDR3 contains 16 residues. V was clipped by 3 bases and J by 3 bases; unmatched bases: 6. Germline V gene data show CDR1 as MNHNS and CDR2 as SASEGT.

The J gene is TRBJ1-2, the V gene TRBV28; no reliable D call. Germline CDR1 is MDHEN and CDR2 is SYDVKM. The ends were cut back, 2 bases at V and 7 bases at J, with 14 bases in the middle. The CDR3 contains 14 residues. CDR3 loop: CASSLAEQSGGYTF. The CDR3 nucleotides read TGTGCCAGCAGTTTAGCGGAGCAGTCGGGTGGCTACACCTTC.

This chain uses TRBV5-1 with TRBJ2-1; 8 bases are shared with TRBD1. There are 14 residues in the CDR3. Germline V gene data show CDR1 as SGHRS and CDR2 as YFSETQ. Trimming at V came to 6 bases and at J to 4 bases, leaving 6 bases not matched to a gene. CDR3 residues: CASNPGTGYNEQFF. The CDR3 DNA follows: TGCGCCAGCAACCCCGGGACAGGTTACAATGAGCAGTTCTTC.

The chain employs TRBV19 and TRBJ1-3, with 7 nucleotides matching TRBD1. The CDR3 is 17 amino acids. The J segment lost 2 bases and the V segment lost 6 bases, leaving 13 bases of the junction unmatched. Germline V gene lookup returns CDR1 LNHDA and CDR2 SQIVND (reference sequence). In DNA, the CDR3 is TGTGCCAGTAGCCCCGACAGGGAAGGAGTCGCTGGAAACACCATATATTTT. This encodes CASSPDREGVAGNTIYF.

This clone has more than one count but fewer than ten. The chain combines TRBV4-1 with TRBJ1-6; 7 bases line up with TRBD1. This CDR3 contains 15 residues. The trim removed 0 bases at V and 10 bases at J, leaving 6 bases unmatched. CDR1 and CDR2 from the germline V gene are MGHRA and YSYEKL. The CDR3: CASSQDRGQRSPLHF. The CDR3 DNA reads TGCGCCAGCAGCCAAGATAGGGGGCAGCGGTCACCCCTCCACTTT.

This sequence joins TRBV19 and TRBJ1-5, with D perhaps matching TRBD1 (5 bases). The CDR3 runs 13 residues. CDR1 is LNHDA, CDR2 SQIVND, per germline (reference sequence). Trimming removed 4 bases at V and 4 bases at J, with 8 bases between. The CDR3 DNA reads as TGTGCCAGTAGTAGACAGAGTAATCAGCCCCAGCATTTT. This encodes CASSRQSNQPQHF.

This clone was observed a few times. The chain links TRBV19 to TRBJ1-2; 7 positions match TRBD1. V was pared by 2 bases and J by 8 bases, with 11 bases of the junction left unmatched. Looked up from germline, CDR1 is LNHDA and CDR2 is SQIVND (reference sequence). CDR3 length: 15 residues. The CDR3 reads CASSIQQGKLGGYTF. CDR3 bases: TGTGCCAGTAGTATACAACAGGGGAAGTTGGGAGGCTACACCTTC.

CDR3 loop: CASSNHNYGYTF. For the CDR3, the DNA is TGTGCCAGCAGTAATCATAACTATGGCTACACCTTC. The V and J genes are TRBV6-5 and TRBJ1-2; the D is unclear. V lost 5 bases and J 1 base, leaving 5 bases between the germline ends. CDR1 is MNHEY and CDR2 is SVGAGI in the germline V gene. CDR3 length equals 12 residues.

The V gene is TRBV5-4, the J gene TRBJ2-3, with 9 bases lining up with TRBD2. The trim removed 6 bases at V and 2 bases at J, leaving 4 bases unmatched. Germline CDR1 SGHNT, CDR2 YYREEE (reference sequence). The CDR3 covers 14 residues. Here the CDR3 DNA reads TGTGCCAGCAACCTAGCGGGGAACACAGATACGCAGTATTTT. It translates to CASNLAGNTDTQYF.